These 30 T cell receptor beta chains were sequenced from one sample in a study of identical twins. TCRdb ran MiXCR on the 5' RACE reads and lists one entry per CDR3 protein. The sample contains 300,000 to 400,000 distinct CDR3 sequences, about 10% of which appear only once. Specimen: naive T cells sorted from blood. The receptors were sampled from a woman between 50 and 59 years old in good health.

The chain is built from TRBV25-1 and TRBJ2-7; D ambiguous. The CDR3 is made up of 12 amino acids. Looked up from germline, CDR1 is MGHDK and CDR2 is SYGVNS. V was pared by 1 base and J by 5 bases, with 6 bases between. The CDR3 coding sequence is TGTGCCAGCAGTGAATTATCCAACGAGCAGTACTTC. Translated: CASSELSNEQYF.

This clonotype has ten or more counts. The chain has TRBV5-1 and TRBJ2-1; TRBD2 matches at 13 bases. Germline trimming cut 0 bases from V and 6 bases from J; bases unmatched to any gene: 3. The CDR3 is made up of 16 amino acids. Germline V gene lookup returns CDR1 SGHRS and CDR2 YFSETQ. The CDR3 here is CASSLGGLAGANEQFF. The CDR3, as DNA: TGCGCCAGCAGCTTGGGCGGACTAGCGGGAGCCAATGAGCAGTTCTTC.

Ten or more counts support this clonotype. V and J are TRBV5-1 and TRBJ2-5, with 11 bases lining up with TRBD2. The CDR3 is 16 amino acids. Germline trimming cut 1 base from V and 5 bases from J; bases unmatched to any gene: 7. CDR1 is SGHRS, CDR2 YFSETQ, per germline. For the CDR3, the DNA is TGCGCCAGCAGCTTGTCTCATAGCGGGAGGGCTGAGACCCAGTACTTC. Its translation: CASSLSHSGRAETQYF. The full variable domain, its missing parts supplied by reference TRBV5-1 and TRBJ2-5, is KAGVTQTPRYLIKTRGQQVTLSCSPISGHRSVSWYQQTPGQGLQFLFEYFSETQRNKGNFPGRFSGRQFSNSRSEMNVSTLELGDSALYLCASSLSHSGRAETQYFGPGTRLLVL.

This clonotype turned up a few times. The J gene is TRBJ2-3, the V gene TRBV20-1; 9 bases line up with TRBD1. Losses at the gene ends were 5 bases for V and 1 base for J; bases not matched to a gene: 7. Germline V gene sequence: CDR1 DFQATT, CDR2 SNEGSKA (reference sequence). CDR3 length: 15 residues. The CDR3 nucleotides read TGCAGTGCTCCGCTCCGGGACAGGGGCACAGATACGCAGTATTTT. Amino acid sequence: CSAPLRDRGTDTQYF.

This clonotype was found a few times. The rearrangement uses TRBV10-3 and TRBJ2-3; maybe TRBD2 (6 bases). The CDR3 consists of 14 residues. Germline CDR1 is ENHRY and CDR2 is SYGVKD. V lost 5 bases to trimming and J lost 5 bases, with 14 bases between them. CDR3 sequence (DNA): TGTGCCATCAGTCAGACAGCGGGTGGAGATACGCAGTATTTT. This encodes CAISQTAGGDTQYF.

This clonotype was found a few times. The V and J genes are TRBV3-1 and TRBJ1-1; a weak D match, TRBD1 (5 bases). The CDR3 has 14 amino acids. Deletions cut 3 bases from V and 1 base from J, with 9 bases between. The germline gives CDR1 LGHDT, CDR2 YNNKEL (reference sequence). The CDR3 bases are TGTGCCAGCAGCCATGGGACGGAGAACACTGAAGCTTTCTTT. It translates to CASSHGTENTEAFF.

J is TRBJ2-3 and V is TRBV11-2, with 13 bases fitting TRBD2. CDR1 SGHAT and CDR2 FQNNGV come from the germline V gene. The CDR3 is 15 residues long. Unmatched junction bases numbered 3, after V lost 8 bases and J lost 1 base. In DNA, the CDR3 is TGTGCCAGCGGCGGACTAGCGGGAGGCACAGATACGCAGTATTTT. Amino acids: CASGGLAGGTDTQYF.

In nucleotides, the CDR3 is TGCAGTGCTAGAGATCGTCAAACGATGCACTCTGGGGCCAACGTCCTGACTTTC. Translation gives CSARDRQTMHSGANVLTF. The genes are TRBV20-1 and TRBJ2-6; no firm D call. The CDR3 length is 18 residues. The germline V and J ends were trimmed by 0 bases and 0 bases, with 15 bases remaining between them. From germline, CDR1 is DFQATT and CDR2 SNEGSKA (reference sequence).

The sample holds many counts of this clonotype. The gene calls are TRBV29-1 and TRBJ2-1; D remains unclear. V was clipped by 4 bases and J by 7 bases, with 5 bases between them. The CDR3 runs 10 residues. Germline V gene sequence: CDR1 SQVTM, CDR2 ANQGSEA. The CDR3 here is CSVVENEQFF. The CDR3 DNA is TGCAGCGTTGTCGAAAATGAGCAGTTCTTC.

This clonotype was observed a few times. The chain's CDR3 is CASSQGPPDTQYF. The CDR3 nucleotides read TGTGCCAGCAGCCAGGGACCCCCGGATACGCAGTATTTT. The V gene is TRBV27, the J gene TRBJ2-3; D may be TRBD1 or TRBD2 (5 bases each). The germline V gene has CDR1 MNHEY and CDR2 SMNVEV (reference sequence). The CDR3 extends over 13 amino acids. V was pared by 6 bases and J by 6 bases, with 13 bases between.

This clonotype occurred a few times. The V call is TRBV5-1, the J call TRBJ2-5, with 10 bases lining up with TRBD2. This CDR3 comprises 15 residues. V lost 5 bases to trimming and J lost 5 bases; unmatched junction nucleotides: 9. CDR1 and CDR2 from the germline V gene are SGHRS and YFSETQ. The CDR3 sequence: CASRASGSNLETQYF. The CDR3 bases are TGCGCCAGCAGAGCTAGCGGGAGCAATCTGGAGACCCAGTACTTC.

This clonotype was seen repeatedly, ten times or more. The CDR3 spells CASKFLTINEQFF. The CDR3 coding sequence is TGTGCCAGCAAATTCTTGACTATCAATGAGCAGTTCTTC. The rearrangement links TRBV6-5 to TRBJ2-1; maybe TRBD2 (5 bases). The CDR3 length is 13 residues. From germline, CDR1 is MNHEY and CDR2 SVGAGI. V lost 7 bases to trimming and J lost 6 bases, with 13 bases between them.

This clonotype was observed many times. The chain links TRBV20-1 to TRBJ1-1, with a possible D match to TRBD1 (6 bases). The CDR3 has 13 residues. CDR1 DFQATT and CDR2 SNEGSKA come from the germline V gene (reference sequence). The ends were cut back, 1 base at V and 8 bases at J, with 14 bases in the middle. For the CDR3, the DNA is TGCAGTGCTAGAGTCGGGGCTGGGACAGAAGCTTTCTTT. It encodes CSARVGAGTEAFF.

This clonotype occurred many times. V usage is TRBV5-1 and J usage is TRBJ2-1, with D maybe TRBD2 (6 bases). With 5 bases removed from V and 7 bases from J, the gap between germline ends came to 19 bases. Germline CDR1 is SGHRS and CDR2 is YFSETQ. The CDR3 extends over 15 amino acids. CDR3 sequence: CASSFSASVPNEQFF. In nucleotides, the CDR3 is TGCGCCAGCAGTTTTTCGGCTAGCGTGCCGAATGAGCAGTTCTTC.

The sample holds one count of this clonotype. The chain couples TRBV5-1 to TRBJ2-1, with TRBD1 as a possible D gene (5 bases). Germline lookup yields CDR1 SGHRS and CDR2 YFSETQ. Trimming shortened V by 7 bases and J by 6 bases, and 8 bases separated the two germline ends. This CDR3 is 11 amino acids long. This CDR3 reads CASWGVNEQFF. Written as DNA, the CDR3 is TGCGCCAGCTGGGGCGTCAATGAGCAGTTCTTC.

This chain connects TRBV27 to TRBJ2-7; 11 bases are a match to TRBD1. The CDR3 consists of 14 residues. V shed 3 bases and J 4 bases; nucleotides not matched to a gene: 2. Germline lookup yields CDR1 MNHEY and CDR2 SMNVEV (reference sequence). CDR3 amino acids: CASSLRDRGYEQYF. CDR3 DNA sequence: TGTGCCAGCAGTTTGCGGGACAGGGGGTACGAGCAGTACTTC.

This clonotype was counted at least ten times. The V and J genes are TRBV28 and TRBJ2-3; 8 bases align to TRBD2. The CDR3 has 14 amino acids. With 10 bases clipped from V and 1 base from J, the junction kept 7 bases outside the gene matches. Germline loops: CDR1 MDHEN, CDR2 SYDVKM. The CDR3, as DNA: TGTGCCACTCGGGGGGGGTCCCGCACAGATACGCAGTATTTT. This sequence encodes CATRGGSRTDTQYF.

This clonotype has a handful of counts. The rearrangement uses TRBV29-1 and TRBJ2-1; tentatively, D is TRBD2 (6 bases). Germline V CDR1 and CDR2: SQVTM, ANQGSEA. This CDR3 has 13 residues. V was pared by 7 bases and J by 5 bases, with 15 bases between. The CDR3 nucleotides read TGCAGCGCTGAGGTGGGACTTAACAATGAGCAGTTCTTC. Translation: CSAEVGLNNEQFF.

This chain connects TRBV6-5 to TRBJ2-1; perhaps TRBD2 as D (6 bases). The length of the CDR3 is 16 residues. Trimming took off 0 bases at V and 4 bases at J, with 13 bases between the two ends. Germline CDR1 reads MNHEY; CDR2 reads SVGAGI. CDR3 region: CASSYSWGGGYNEQFF. In DNA form, the CDR3 reads TGTGCCAGCAGTTACTCTTGGGGAGGAGGGTACAATGAGCAGTTCTTC.

This clonotype appeared a few times. The V call is TRBV4-1, the J call TRBJ2-4, with 9 nucleotides matching TRBD2. Per germline, CDR1 MGHRA and CDR2 YSYEKL. The CDR3 runs to 14 residues. The ends lost 6 bases at V and 8 bases at J; junction bases unmatched: 8. The CDR3: CASRQSGRSYIQYF. CDR3 nucleotides: TGCGCCAGCAGACAAAGCGGGAGGTCGTACATTCAGTACTTC.

Ten or more counts support this clonotype. The rearrangement joins TRBV25-1 to TRBJ1-3, with 7 bases lining up with TRBD1. Germline CDR1 MGHDK, CDR2 SYGVNS. With 1 base clipped from V and 4 bases from J, the junction kept 4 bases outside the gene matches. This CDR3 comprises 15 residues. CDR3 nucleotides: TGTGCCAGCAGTGAATTGACAGGGAGAGGAAACACCATATATTTT. As protein: CASSELTGRGNTIYF.

The CDR3 DNA reads as TGTGCCAGCAGCTTTAGTCCAATCCACAATGAGCAGTTCTTC. Its protein is CASSFSPIHNEQFF. This chain uses TRBV11-3 with TRBJ2-1; D gene unclear. V was trimmed by 3 bases and J by 5 bases, leaving 11 bases between them. Germline V CDR1 and CDR2: SGHNT, YENEEA. The CDR3 runs to 14 residues.

Here the CDR3 reads CASSYRGTSTDTQYF. The CDR3 coding sequence is TGTGCCAGCAGCTATAGGGGGACTTCCACAGATACGCAGTATTTT. The rearrangement joins TRBV12-3 or TRBV12-4 to TRBJ2-3, with D possibly called TRBD1 or TRBD2 (6 bases each). The V end lost 6 bases, the J end lost 2 bases, and 15 bases lay between the germline ends. The CDR3 spans 15 residues.

The chain is built from TRBV7-9 and TRBJ2-7; 9 positions agree with TRBD1. The CDR3 loop spans 12 amino acids. J was trimmed by 5 bases and V by 6 bases; bases with no gene match: 2. Germline V CDR1 and CDR2: SEHNR, FQNEAQ (reference sequence). Here the CDR3 reads CASRGQGNEQYF. The CDR3 DNA sequence: TGTGCCAGCAGAGGACAGGGGAACGAGCAGTACTTC.

This clonotype was detected a few times. V is TRBV5-1 and J is TRBJ2-3, with D uncertain. The CDR3 length is 16 residues. CDR1 is SGHRS and CDR2 is YFSETQ in the germline V gene. The V end lost 2 bases, the J end lost 6 bases, and 19 bases lay between the germline ends. The CDR3 nucleotides read TGCGCCAGCAGCTTCGGATTGCTGCCTAACCAGGATACGCAGTATTTT. It yields the protein CASSFGLLPNQDTQYF.

There are a few counts of this clonotype. A read error may account for a junction end that differs from germline. The CDR3 is CASSLTSARRGNEQFF. CDR3 bases: TGTGCCAGCAGTTTAACGAGCGCCCGGAGGGGCAATGAGCAGTTCTTC. The chain joins TRBV7-3 to TRBJ2-1, with TRBD2 as a possible D gene (6 bases). This CDR3 comprises 16 residues. The germline V gene has CDR1 SGHTA and CDR2 FQGTGA.

Only a few counts were recorded for this clonotype. The rearrangement uses TRBV6-1 and TRBJ2-7, with 7 bases matching TRBD1. Germline-derived CDR1 and CDR2 are MNHNS and SASEGT. V lost 10 bases, J lost 0 bases, and 6 bases stayed unmatched. This CDR3 contains 13 residues. The CDR3 loop reads CAIPRTGSYEQYF. The DNA of the CDR3 is TGTGCCATCCCTCGGACAGGCTCCTACGAGCAGTACTTC.

This clonotype came up many times. The chain employs TRBV20-1 and TRBJ2-5; D gene unclear. The V gene lost 5 bases and the J gene lost 1 base, with 8 bases spanning the gap. The germline V gene encodes CDR1 DFQATT and CDR2 SNEGSKA (reference sequence). The length of the CDR3 is 12 residues. The chain's CDR3 is CSALRGQETQYF. The CDR3 nucleotides read TGCAGTGCTCTGAGAGGCCAAGAGACCCAGTACTTC.

This clonotype has only a few counts. The chain links TRBV7-9 to TRBJ1-1, with D possibly TRBD1 on 5 matching bases. Germline loops: CDR1 SEHNR, CDR2 FQNEAQ (reference sequence). V was clipped by 1 base and J by 3 bases, with 9 bases between them. The CDR3 contains 14 residues. The CDR3 loop reads CASSLEWDYTEAFF. CDR3 in DNA: TGTGCCAGCAGCTTAGAGTGGGACTACACTGAAGCTTTCTTT.

This clonotype was seen repeatedly, ten times or more. The chain links TRBV5-1 to TRBJ2-1; 8 nucleotides line up with TRBD1. Germline CDR1 reads SGHRS; CDR2 reads YFSETQ. The V and J ends lost 0 bases and 1 base, in that order; junction bases with no gene match: 3. This CDR3 spans 16 amino acids. The CDR3 DNA sequence: TGCGCCAGCAGCTTGGAGGACAGGGCTTCCTACAATGAGCAGTTCTTC. Its translation is CASSLEDRASYNEQFF.